The 17 T cell receptor beta chains below come from one sample, sequenced in a study of T cell responses to AZD1222 COVID-19 vaccine. Assay: immunoSEQ multiplex PCR; the TCRdb copy retains only in-frame clones and omits some. This sample has 60,000 to 65,000 clones, with 84% found just once. The sequencing here drew on peripheral blood, taken on day 0 of AZD1222 vaccination. The receptors were gathered from an adult in good health.

This rearrangement joins TRBV19 to TRBJ1-6; TRBD1 is a possible D gene (5 bases). The CDR3 runs 14 residues. Trimming shortened V by 3 bases and J by 7 bases, and 10 bases separated the two germline ends. Germline V gene sequence: CDR1 LNHDA, CDR2 SQIVND (reference sequence). The CDR3 DNA sequence: TGTGCCAGTAGTATTGACAGAGACAATTCACCCCTCCACTTT. Translated: CASSIDRDNSPLHF.

V gene TRBV7-2 combines with J gene TRBJ1-6; D is undetermined. The CDR3 runs to 13 residues. The germline gives CDR1 SGHTA, CDR2 FQGNSA. The germline V and J ends were trimmed by 1 base and 13 bases, with 11 bases remaining between them. The DNA of the CDR3 is TGTGCCAGCAGCTTAGGTGGGGAGTCGCCCCTCCACTTT. Translated: CASSLGGESPLHF.

The chain is built from TRBV7-9 and TRBJ2-7; 8 nucleotides align to TRBD2. After removal of 6 bases from V and 6 bases from J, the junction contained 16 bases not matched to a gene. This CDR3 is 16 amino acids long. Germline V gene data show CDR1 as SEHNR and CDR2 as FQNEAQ (reference sequence). The CDR3 loop reads CASSGNGGAVSSEQYF. DNA for the CDR3: TGTGCCAGCAGTGGGAACGGGGGGGCCGTTTCCAGCGAGCAGTACTTC.

The chain uses TRBV9 and TRBJ2-3, with TRBD2 matching over 12 bases. Trimming cost V 4 bases and J 0 bases; bases outside gene matches: 3. The germline gives CDR1 SGDLS, CDR2 YYNGEE. This CDR3 spans 16 amino acids. CDR3 amino acids: CASSPGLAGSTDTQYF. CDR3 nucleotide sequence: TGTGCCAGCAGCCCAGGACTAGCGGGGAGCACAGATACGCAGTATTTT.

The chain has TRBV27 and TRBJ2-7, with 8 bases that match TRBD1. The CDR3 has 13 amino acids. The V and J ends lost 3 bases and 6 bases, in that order; junction bases with no gene match: 4. Looked up from germline, CDR1 is MNHEY and CDR2 is SMNVEV (reference sequence). CDR3 sequence: CASSFDRGIEQYF. CDR3 coding DNA: TGTGCCAGCAGTTTCGACAGGGGTATCGAGCAGTACTTC.

This clone was seen a few times. The chain's CDR3 is CASVGPREKLFF. In nucleotides, the CDR3 is TGTGCCAGTGTGGGGCCCAGGGAAAAACTGTTTTTT. The V gene is TRBV28, the J gene TRBJ1-4; weak D call: TRBD1 (5 bases). The V gene lost 9 bases and the J gene lost 8 bases, with 13 bases spanning the gap. The CDR3 is 12 amino acids. Germline CDR1 and CDR2: MDHEN and SYDVKM.

V gene TRBV27 combines with J gene TRBJ2-1, with TRBD1 identical over 8 bases. Losses at the gene ends were 5 bases for V and 3 bases for J; bases not matched to a gene: 6. The germline gives CDR1 MNHEY, CDR2 SMNVEV (reference sequence). The CDR3 runs to 15 residues. CDR3 in DNA: TGTGCCAGCAGTGGACAGGGTCCCCACTACAATGAGCAGTTCTTC. Encoded protein: CASSGQGPHYNEQFF.

On this clone itself: Additional DNA sequences in this sample encode the identical CDR3. This chain links TRBV29-1 with TRBJ1-1; TRBD1 might be the D (5 bases). The V end was cut by 4 bases, the J end by 0 bases, with 15 bases between. CDR3 length equals 15 residues. Germline V gene sequence: CDR1 SQVTM, CDR2 ANQGSEA. CDR3 sequence (DNA): TGCAGCGTTGGGGCGGGCTGGGGGATGAACACTGAAGCTTTCTTT. Translated: CSVGAGWGMNTEAFF.

The chain has TRBV15 and TRBJ2-1, with D perhaps being TRBD1 or TRBD2 (6 bases each). The CDR3 totals 14 residues. The V end was cut by 7 bases, the J end by 5 bases, with 15 bases between. The germline CDR1 and CDR2 sequences are LNHNV and YYDKDF (reference sequence). The CDR3 DNA reads as TGTGCCACCACCATGAGGGGGGTCGACAATGAGCAGTTCTTC. Protein: CATTMRGVDNEQFF.

The chain employs TRBV28 and TRBJ1-1; tentatively, D is TRBD1 (5 bases). Trimming shortened V by 2 bases and J by 1 base, and 8 bases separated the two germline ends. This CDR3 has 14 amino acids. CDR1 is MDHEN and CDR2 is SYDVKM in the germline V gene. The DNA for the CDR3 is TGTGCCAGCAGTTTAGAACAGGCGAACACTGAAGCTTTCTTT. This translates into CASSLEQANTEAFF. Looking up the rest from reference TRBV28 and TRBJ1-1 gives the full variable domain: DVKVTQSSRYLVKRTGEKVFLECVQDMDHENMFWYRQDPGLGLRLIYFSYDVKMKEKGDIPEGYSVSREKKERFSLILESASTNQTSMYLCASSLEQANTEAFFGQGTRLTVV.

The chain carries TRBV30 and TRBJ2-7; TRBD1 or TRBD2 may be the D gene (5 bases each). The germline V and J ends were trimmed by 5 bases and 2 bases, with 10 bases remaining between them. Per the germline V gene, CDR1 is GTSNPN and CDR2 is SVGIG (reference sequence). The CDR3 is 12 amino acids. CDR3 bases: TGTGCCTGGCGTCGGGGCCCCTACGAGCAGTACTTC. Translating it yields CAWRRGPYEQYF.

This clone was seen a single time. The chain recombines TRBV14 with TRBJ1-6; a weak D match, TRBD1 (6 bases). This CDR3 contains 16 residues. The germline V gene encodes CDR1 SGHDN and CDR2 FVKESK. V was trimmed by 0 bases and J by 10 bases, leaving 16 bases between them. CDR3 amino acids: CASSQDQGWGESPLHF. CDR3 nucleotides: TGTGCCAGCAGCCAAGATCAGGGGTGGGGGGAATCACCCCTCCACTTT.

This clone was counted once. This rearrangement joins TRBV19 to TRBJ2-5; 7 bases fit TRBD1. J lost 1 base, V lost 4 bases, and 0 bases had no gene match. The CDR3 spans 13 residues. CDR1 is LNHDA and CDR2 is SQIVND in the germline V gene (reference sequence). The CDR3 nucleotides read TGTGCCAGTAGTAAGGGGGCCCAAGAGACCCAGTACTTC. This translates into CASSKGAQETQYF. Combining the CDR3 with reference TRBV19 and TRBJ2-5 gives the whole variable domain DGGITQSPKYLFRKEGQNVTLSCEQNLNHDAMYWYRQDPGQGLRLIYYSQIVNDFQKGDIAEGYSVSREKKESFPLTVTSAQKNPTAFYLCASSKGAQETQYFGPGTRLLVL.

The sample holds one count of this clone. The chain joins TRBV7-9 to TRBJ1-1, with D hard to call. Germline values: CDR1 SEHNR, CDR2 FQNEAQ (reference sequence). The length of the CDR3 is 10 residues. V was clipped by 3 bases and J by 11 bases, with 7 bases between them. The CDR3 region is CASSFPRAFF. The DNA for the CDR3 is TGTGCCAGCAGCTTCCCCCGCGCTTTCTTT.

The rearrangement uses TRBV7-2 and TRBJ1-1; 9 nucleotides align to TRBD1. The V gene end was trimmed by 2 bases and the J gene end by 8 bases; junction bases not matched to a gene: 6. This CDR3 is 14 amino acids long. Germline CDR1 reads SGHTA; CDR2 reads FQGNSA. CDR3 protein: CASSLSTGGLEAFF. The CDR3 nucleotides read TGTGCCAGCAGCTTAAGTACAGGGGGCCTCGAAGCTTTCTTT.

The count of this clone is one. This chain connects TRBV19 to TRBJ1-6; D gene uncertain. Germline-derived CDR1 and CDR2 are LNHDA and SQIVND (reference sequence). This CDR3 region has 12 residues. V gave up 1 base and J gave up 10 bases, with 5 bases separating them. The CDR3 DNA reads as TGTGCCAGTAGTATAGGAGGATCACCCCTCCACTTT. Translation gives CASSIGGSPLHF.

The chain recombines TRBV2 with TRBJ2-7; possibly TRBD1 for D (6 bases). V lost 7 bases to trimming and J lost 0 bases, with 10 bases between them. The CDR3 totals 13 residues. From germline, CDR1 is SNHLY and CDR2 FYNNEI. CDR3 protein: CASTRDNSYEQYF. CDR3 coding DNA: TGTGCCAGCACGAGGGACAACTCCTACGAGCAGTACTTC.